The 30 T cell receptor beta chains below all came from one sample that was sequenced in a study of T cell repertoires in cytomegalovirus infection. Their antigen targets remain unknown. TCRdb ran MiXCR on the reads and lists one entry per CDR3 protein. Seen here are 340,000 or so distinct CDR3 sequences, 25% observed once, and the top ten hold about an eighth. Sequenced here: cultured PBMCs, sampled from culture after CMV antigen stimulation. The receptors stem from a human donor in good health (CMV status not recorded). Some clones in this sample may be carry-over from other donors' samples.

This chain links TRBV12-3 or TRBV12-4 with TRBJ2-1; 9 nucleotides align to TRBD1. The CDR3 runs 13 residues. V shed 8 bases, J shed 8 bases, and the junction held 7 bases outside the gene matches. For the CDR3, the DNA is TGTGCCAGCTCGGACAGGGGACAGGATGAGCAGTTCTTC. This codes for CASSDRGQDEQFF.

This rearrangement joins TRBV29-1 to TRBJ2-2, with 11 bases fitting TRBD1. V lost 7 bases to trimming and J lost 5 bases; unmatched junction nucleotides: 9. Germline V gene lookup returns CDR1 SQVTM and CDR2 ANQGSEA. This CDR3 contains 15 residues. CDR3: CSAPGQGASTGELFF. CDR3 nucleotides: TGCAGCGCACCAGGACAGGGGGCAAGTACCGGGGAGCTGTTTTTT.

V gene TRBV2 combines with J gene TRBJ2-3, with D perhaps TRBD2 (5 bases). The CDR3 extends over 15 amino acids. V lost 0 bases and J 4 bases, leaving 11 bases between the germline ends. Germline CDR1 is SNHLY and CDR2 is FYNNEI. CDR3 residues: CASSEAGAASDTQYF. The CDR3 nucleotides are TGTGCCAGCAGTGAAGCGGGAGCTGCCTCAGATACGCAGTATTTT. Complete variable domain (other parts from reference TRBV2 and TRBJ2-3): EPEVTQTPSHQVTQMGQEVILRCVPISNHLYFYWYRQILGQKVEFLVSFYNNEISEKSEIFDDQFSVERPDGSNFTLKIRSTKLEDSAMYFCASSEAGAASDTQYFGPGTRLTVL.

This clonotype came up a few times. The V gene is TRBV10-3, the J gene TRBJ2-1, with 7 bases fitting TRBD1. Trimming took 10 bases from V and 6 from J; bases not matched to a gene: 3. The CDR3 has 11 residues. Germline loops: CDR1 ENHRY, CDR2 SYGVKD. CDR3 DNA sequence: TGTGCCACCACAGGGGCCAATGAGCAGTTCTTC. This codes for CATTGANEQFF.

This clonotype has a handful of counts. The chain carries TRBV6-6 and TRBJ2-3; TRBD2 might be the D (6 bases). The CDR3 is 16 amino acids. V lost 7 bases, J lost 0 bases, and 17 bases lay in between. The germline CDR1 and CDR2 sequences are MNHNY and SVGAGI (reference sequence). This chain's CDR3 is CASNLPRRGSTDTQYF. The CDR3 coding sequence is TGTGCCAGCAATCTCCCGCGGAGGGGTAGCACAGATACGCAGTATTTT.

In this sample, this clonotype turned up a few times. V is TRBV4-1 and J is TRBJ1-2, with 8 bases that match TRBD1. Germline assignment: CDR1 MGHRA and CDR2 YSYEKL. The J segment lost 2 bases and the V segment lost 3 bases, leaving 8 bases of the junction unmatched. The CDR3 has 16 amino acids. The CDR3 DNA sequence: TGCGCCAGCAGCCAGCAACCGGGACAGGTCAACTATGGCTACACCTTC. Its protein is CASSQQPGQVNYGYTF.

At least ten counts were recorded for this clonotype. In DNA form, the CDR3 reads TGTGCCAGCAGCATGACTAGCGGGAGGGATGAGCAGTTCTTC. This encodes CASSMTSGRDEQFF. This chain uses TRBV7-2 with TRBJ2-1; 14 nucleotides line up with TRBD2. The germline V gene has CDR1 SGHTA and CDR2 FQGNSA. Losses at the gene ends were 5 bases for V and 8 bases for J; bases not matched to a gene: 2. The CDR3 covers 14 residues.

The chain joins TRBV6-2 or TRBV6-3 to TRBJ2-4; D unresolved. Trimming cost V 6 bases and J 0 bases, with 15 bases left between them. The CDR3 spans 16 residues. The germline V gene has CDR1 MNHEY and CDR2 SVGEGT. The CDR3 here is CASRDPGRLAKNIQYF. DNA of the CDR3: TGTGCCAGCAGAGATCCAGGCCGACTAGCCAAAAACATTCAGTACTTC.

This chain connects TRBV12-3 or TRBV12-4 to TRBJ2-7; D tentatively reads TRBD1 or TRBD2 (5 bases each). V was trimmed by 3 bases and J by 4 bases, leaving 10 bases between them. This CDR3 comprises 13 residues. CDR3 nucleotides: TGTGCCAGCAGTTTGAGCGGACAATACGAGCAGTACGTC. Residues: CASSLSGQYEQYV.

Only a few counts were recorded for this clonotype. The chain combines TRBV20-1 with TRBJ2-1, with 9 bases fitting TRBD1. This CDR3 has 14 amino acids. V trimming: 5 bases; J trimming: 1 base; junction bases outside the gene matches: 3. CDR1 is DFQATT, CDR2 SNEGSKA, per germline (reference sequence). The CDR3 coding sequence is TGCAGTGCTGGGACAGGGTCGTCCTACAATGAGCAGTTCTTC. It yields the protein CSAGTGSSYNEQFF.

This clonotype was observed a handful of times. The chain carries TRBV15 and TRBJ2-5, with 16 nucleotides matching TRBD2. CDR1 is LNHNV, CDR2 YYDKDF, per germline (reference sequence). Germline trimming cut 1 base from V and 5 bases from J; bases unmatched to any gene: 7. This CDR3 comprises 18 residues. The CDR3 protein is CATSRAGTSGRATETQYF. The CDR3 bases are TGTGCCACCAGCAGAGCAGGGACTAGCGGGAGGGCCACGGAGACCCAGTACTTC.

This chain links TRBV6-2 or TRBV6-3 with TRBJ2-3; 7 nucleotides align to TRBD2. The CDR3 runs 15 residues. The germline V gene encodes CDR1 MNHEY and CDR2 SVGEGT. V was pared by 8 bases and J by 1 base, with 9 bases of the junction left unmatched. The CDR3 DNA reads TGTGCCAGCCGAAACGAGCGGGACGGCACAGATACGCAGTATTTT. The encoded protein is CASRNERDGTDTQYF.

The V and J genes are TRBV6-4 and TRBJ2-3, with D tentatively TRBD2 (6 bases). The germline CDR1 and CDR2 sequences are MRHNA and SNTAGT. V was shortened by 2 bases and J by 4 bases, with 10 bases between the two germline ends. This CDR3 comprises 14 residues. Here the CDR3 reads CASSDRLEPDTQYF. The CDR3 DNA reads TGTGCCAGCAGTGACCGACTAGAGCCAGATACGCAGTATTTT.

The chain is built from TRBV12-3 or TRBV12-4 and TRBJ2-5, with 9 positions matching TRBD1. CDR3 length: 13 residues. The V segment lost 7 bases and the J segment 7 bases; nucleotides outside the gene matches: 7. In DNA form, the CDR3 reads TGTGCCAGCACCGCGACAGGGGGGATGACCCAGTACTTC. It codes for CASTATGGMTQYF.

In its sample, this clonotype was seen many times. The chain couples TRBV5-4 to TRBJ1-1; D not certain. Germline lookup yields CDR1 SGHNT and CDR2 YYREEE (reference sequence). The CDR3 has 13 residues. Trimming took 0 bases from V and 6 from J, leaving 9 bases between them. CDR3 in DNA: TGTGCCAGCAGCTTGGATAAAGCACCTGAAGCTTTCTTT. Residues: CASSLDKAPEAFF. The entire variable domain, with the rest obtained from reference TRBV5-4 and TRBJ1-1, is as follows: ETGVTQSPTHLIKTRGQQVTLRCSSQSGHNTVSWYQQALGQGPQFIFQYYREEENGRGNFPPRFSGLQFPNYSSELNVNALELDDSALYLCASSLDKAPEAFFGQGTRLTVV.

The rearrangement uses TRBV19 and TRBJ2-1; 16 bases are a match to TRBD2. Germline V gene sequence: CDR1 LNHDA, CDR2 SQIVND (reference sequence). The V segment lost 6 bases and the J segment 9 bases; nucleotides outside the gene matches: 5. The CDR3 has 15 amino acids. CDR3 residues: CASSPGTSGRGEQFF. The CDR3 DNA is TGTGCCAGTAGCCCCGGGACTAGCGGGAGGGGTGAGCAGTTCTTC.

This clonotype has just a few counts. The CDR3 DNA sequence: TGCAGTGCTAGGCCCCGGACTAGCGGGAGGGCCAGTGCAGATACGCAGTATTTT. Protein product: CSARPRTSGRASADTQYF. The V gene is TRBV20-1, the J gene TRBJ2-3; TRBD2 matches 15 bases. Germline trimming cut 3 bases from V and 4 bases from J; bases unmatched to any gene: 11. This CDR3 region has 18 residues. In germline, CDR1 is DFQATT, CDR2 SNEGSKA (reference sequence).

The DNA of the CDR3 is TGTGCCAGCAGTAAACCACACGGGGGATACGAGCAGTACGTC. Its translation: CASSKPHGGYEQYV. The V gene is TRBV7-9, the J gene TRBJ2-7, with D possibly matching TRBD2 (6 bases). Trimming left V 6 bases short and J 4 bases short, with 16 bases between. The CDR3 consists of 14 residues. The V gene's germline CDR1 is SEHNR and CDR2 FQNEAQ (reference sequence).

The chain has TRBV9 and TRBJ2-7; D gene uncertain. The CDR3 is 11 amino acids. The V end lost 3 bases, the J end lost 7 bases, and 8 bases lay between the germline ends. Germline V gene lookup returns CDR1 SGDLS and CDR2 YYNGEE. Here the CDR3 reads CASSADGEQYF. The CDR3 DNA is TGTGCCAGCAGCGCCGATGGGGAGCAGTACTTC.

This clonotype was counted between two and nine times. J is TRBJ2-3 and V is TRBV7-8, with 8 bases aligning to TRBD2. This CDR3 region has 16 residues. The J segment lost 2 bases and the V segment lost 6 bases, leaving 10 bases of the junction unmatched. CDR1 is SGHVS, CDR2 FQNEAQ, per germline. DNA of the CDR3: TGTGCCAGCAGTGGTGCACGGGAGGGCCCCACAGATACGCAGTATTTT. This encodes CASSGAREGPTDTQYF.

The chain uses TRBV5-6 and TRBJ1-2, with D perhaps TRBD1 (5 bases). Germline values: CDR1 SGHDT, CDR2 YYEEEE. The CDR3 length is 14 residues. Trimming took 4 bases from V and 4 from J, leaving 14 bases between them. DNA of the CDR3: TGTGCCAGCAGCACGGGACGTTGGGGCTATGGCTACACCTTC. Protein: CASSTGRWGYGYTF.

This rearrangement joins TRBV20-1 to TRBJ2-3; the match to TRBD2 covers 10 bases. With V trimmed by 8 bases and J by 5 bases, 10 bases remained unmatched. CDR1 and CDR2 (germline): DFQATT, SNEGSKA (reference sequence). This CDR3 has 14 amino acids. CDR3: CSWTSGNLGDTQYF. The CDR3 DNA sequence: TGCAGTTGGACTAGCGGAAACTTGGGAGATACGCAGTATTTT.

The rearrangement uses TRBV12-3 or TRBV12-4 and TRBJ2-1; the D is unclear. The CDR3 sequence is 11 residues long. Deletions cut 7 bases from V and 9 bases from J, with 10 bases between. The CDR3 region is CASTQSGEQFF. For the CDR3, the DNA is TGTGCCAGCACGCAATCGGGTGAGCAGTTCTTC.

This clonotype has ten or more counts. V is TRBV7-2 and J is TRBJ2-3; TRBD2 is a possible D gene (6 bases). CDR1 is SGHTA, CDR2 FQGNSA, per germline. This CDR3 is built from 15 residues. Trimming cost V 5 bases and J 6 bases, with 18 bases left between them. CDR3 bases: TGTGCCAGCAGCGCACCACAGGAGGGGCTGGATACGCAGTATTTT. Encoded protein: CASSAPQEGLDTQYF.

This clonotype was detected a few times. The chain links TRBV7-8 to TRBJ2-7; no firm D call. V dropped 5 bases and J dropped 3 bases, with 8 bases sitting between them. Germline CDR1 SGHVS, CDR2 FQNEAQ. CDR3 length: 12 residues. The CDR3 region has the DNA TGTGCCAGCAGCCAAACTTTCTACGAGCAGTACTTC. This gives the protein CASSQTFYEQYF.

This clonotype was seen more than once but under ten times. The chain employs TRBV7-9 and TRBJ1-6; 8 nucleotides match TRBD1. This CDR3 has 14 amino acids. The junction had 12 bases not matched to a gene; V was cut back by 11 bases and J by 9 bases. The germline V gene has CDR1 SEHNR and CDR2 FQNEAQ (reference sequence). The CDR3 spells CASHSTGGSSPLHF. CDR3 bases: TGTGCCTCTCACTCTACAGGGGGAAGTTCACCCCTCCACTTT.

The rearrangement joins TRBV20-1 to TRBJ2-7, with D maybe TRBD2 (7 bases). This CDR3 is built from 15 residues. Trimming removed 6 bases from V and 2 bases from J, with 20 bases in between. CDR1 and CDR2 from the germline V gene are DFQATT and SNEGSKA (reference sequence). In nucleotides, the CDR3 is TGCAGTGCCTCCCTTGGGGGGGCAACCACCTACGAGCAGTACTTC. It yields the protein CSASLGGATTYEQYF.

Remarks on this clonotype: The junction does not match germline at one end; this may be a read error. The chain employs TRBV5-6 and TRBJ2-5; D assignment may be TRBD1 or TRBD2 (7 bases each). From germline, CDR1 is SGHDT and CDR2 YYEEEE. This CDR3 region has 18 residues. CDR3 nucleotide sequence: TGTGCCAGCAGCTCTTTTGGCGGGGAGGGGAGACAGGGAGAGTCCCAGTACTTC. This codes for CASSSFGGEGRQGESQYF.

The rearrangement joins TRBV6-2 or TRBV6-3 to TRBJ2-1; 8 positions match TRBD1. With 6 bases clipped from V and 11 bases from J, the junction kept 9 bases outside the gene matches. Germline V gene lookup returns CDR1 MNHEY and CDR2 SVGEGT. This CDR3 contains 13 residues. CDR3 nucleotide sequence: TGTGCCAGCAGGCAAAGACAGGGGTCGAAGCAGTTCTTC. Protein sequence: CASRQRQGSKQFF.

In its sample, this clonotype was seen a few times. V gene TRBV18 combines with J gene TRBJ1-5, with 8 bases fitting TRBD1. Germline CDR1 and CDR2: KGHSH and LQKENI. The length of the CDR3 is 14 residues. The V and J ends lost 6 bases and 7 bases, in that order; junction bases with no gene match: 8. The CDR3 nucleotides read TGTGCCAGCTCCCGGGACAGGCAGGAGCAGCCCCAGCATTTT. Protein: CASSRDRQEQPQHF.